The clone carrying this T cell receptor beta chain was seen ten or more times. Its antigen is unknown. With 5 bases removed from V and 7 bases from J, the gap between germline ends came to 15 bases. The CDR3 runs to 13 residues. Looked up from germline, CDR1 is SGHTA and CDR2 is FQGNSA. This sample holds PBMCs from 8.5 to 10 ml fresh peripheral blood. These data come from a study of T cells in Graves' hyperthyroidism and ophthalmopathy. Regarding the study as a whole: Researchers found most expanded thyroid clonotypes above 0.001 in blood as well. A 13 V-J signature model discriminated ophthalmopathy versus stable hyperthyroidism.

The TCR beta CDR3 regions underwent amplification using RNA transcripts as the source. During a first-round RT-PCR of the TCR CDR3, the HTBI primer set was used. Using its own MiXCR run on the multiplex PCR reads, TCRdb lists one record per CDR3 protein. Among 500,000 or so distinct CDR3 sequences listed, roughly 15% were seen once. Sequenced sample: blood. The chain uses TRBV7-2 and TRBJ2-7; D is perhaps TRBD1 (6 bases). The sequence came from a woman between 18 and 29 years old with Graves' ophthalmopathy. The CDR3 protein is CASSRDNSWEQYF. The DNA of the CDR3 is TGTGCCAGCAGCAGGGACAACTCCTGGGAGCAGTACTTC.